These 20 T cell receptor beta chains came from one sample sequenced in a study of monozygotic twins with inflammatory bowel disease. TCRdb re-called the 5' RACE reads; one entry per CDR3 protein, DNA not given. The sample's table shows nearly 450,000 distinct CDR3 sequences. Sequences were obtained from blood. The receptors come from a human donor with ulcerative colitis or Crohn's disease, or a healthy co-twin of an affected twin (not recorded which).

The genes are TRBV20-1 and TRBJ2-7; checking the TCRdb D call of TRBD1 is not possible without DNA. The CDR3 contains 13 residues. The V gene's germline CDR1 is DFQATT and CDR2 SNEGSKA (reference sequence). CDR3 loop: CSARGDRVYEQYF.

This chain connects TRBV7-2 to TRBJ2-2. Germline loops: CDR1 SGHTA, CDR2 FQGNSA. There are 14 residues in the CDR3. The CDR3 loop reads CASSLGGVTGELFF.

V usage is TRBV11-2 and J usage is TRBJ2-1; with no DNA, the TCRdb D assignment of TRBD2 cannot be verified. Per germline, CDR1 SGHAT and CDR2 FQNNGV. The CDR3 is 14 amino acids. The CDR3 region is CASSPTSEYNEQFF.

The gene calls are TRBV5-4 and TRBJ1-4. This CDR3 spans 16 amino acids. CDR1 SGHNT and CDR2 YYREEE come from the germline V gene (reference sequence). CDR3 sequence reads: CASSFGTPGLNEKLFF.

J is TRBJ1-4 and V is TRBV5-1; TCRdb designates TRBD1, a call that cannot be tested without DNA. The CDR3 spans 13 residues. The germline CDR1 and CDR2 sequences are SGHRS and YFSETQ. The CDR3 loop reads CASSPGVGEKLFF.

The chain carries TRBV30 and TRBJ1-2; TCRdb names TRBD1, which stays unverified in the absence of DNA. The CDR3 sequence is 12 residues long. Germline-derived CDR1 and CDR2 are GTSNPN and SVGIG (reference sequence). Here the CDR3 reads CAWRIRQYGYTF.

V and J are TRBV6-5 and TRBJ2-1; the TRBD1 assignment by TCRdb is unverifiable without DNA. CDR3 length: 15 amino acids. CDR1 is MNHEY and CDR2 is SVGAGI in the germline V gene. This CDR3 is CASINGQGSLGEQFF.

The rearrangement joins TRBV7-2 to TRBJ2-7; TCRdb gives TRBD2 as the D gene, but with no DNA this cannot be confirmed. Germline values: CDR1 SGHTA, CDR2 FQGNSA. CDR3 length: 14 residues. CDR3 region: CASSSSGYSYEQYF.

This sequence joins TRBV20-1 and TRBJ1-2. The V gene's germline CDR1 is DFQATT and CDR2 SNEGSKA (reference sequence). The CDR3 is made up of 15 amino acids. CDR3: CSARDLNQFNYGYTF.

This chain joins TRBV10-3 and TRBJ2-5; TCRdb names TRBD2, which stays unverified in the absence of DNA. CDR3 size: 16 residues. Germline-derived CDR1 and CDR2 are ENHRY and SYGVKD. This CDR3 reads CAISESSSSGASMQYF.

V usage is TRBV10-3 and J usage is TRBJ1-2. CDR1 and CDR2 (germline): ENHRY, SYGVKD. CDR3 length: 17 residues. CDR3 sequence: CAICPQAGGVELWSYTF.

CDR3: CASSSGTGRGYTF. This chain uses TRBV7-3 with TRBJ1-2; TCRdb returns TRBD1, unconfirmable since there is no DNA. The CDR3 contains 13 residues. Germline CDR1 reads SGHTA; CDR2 reads FQGTGA.

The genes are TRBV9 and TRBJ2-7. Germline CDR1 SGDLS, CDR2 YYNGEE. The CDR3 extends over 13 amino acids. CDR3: CASSVGETYEQYF.

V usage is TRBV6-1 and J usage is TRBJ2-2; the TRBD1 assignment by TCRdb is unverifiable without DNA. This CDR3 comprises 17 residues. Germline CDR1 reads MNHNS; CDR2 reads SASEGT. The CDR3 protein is CASSARGGQGANGELFF.

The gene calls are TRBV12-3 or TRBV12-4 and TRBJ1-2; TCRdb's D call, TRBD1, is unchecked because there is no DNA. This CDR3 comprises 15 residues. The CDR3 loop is CASSLAQGDYYGYTF.

The chain's CDR3 is CASSGGGSNTGELFF. The chain joins TRBV7-9 to TRBJ2-2; TCRdb calls TRBD1, which cannot be checked without DNA. From germline, CDR1 is SEHNR and CDR2 FQNEAQ (reference sequence). The CDR3 runs 15 residues.

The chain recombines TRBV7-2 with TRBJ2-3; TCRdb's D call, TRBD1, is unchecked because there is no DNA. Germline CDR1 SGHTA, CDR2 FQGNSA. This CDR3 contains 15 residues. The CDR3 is CASSRSRGLGDTQYF.

CDR3 in amino acids: CASSLTVENNEQFF. This chain links TRBV5-1 with TRBJ2-1. The V gene's germline CDR1 is SGHRS and CDR2 YFSETQ. The CDR3 is made up of 14 amino acids.

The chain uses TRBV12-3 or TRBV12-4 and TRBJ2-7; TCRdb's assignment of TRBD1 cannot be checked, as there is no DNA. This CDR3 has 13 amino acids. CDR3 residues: CASSLRGPYEQYF.

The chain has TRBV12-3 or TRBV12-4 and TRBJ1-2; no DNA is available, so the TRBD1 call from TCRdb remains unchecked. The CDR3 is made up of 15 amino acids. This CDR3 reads CASRGQGITNYGYTF.